The next 7 T cell receptor beta chains were all read from a single sample in a study of blood T cell repertoires in COVID-19 (dated by TCRdb to about 2020). The method behind the library was the immunoSEQ multiplex PCR assay. The source is immuneACCESS, and TCRdb retained only in-frame sequences with V and J called. Part of the clones is not carried over; for the studies checked, unresolved V genes explain less than half of this, and the remainder is unexplained. In all, the sample holds 250,000 to 300,000 clones, and more than 75% of those were seen once. The leading ten clones occupy around 5% of the sample. Sample: peripheral blood. The origin of the receptors is a woman aged 60-70 years with COVID-19, enrolled during active disease.

CDR3 in DNA: TGTGCCACCAGCACGCGGGGATTCACAGATACGCAGTATTTT. Its protein is CATSTRGFTDTQYF. The V call is TRBV15, the J call TRBJ2-3, with a tentative D call TRBD2 (6 bases). The CDR3 extends over 14 amino acids. The germline V and J ends were trimmed by 4 bases and 2 bases, with 10 bases remaining between them. From germline, CDR1 is LNHNV and CDR2 YYDKDF (reference sequence).

This clone has only a few counts. The CDR3 DNA is TGTGCCAGCAGCCCTCGGGACATTGGAGGCGAGCAGTACTTC. Translating it yields CASSPRDIGGEQYF. The gene calls are TRBV7-2 and TRBJ2-7, with D perhaps TRBD1 (6 bases). The CDR3 covers 14 residues. Germline V CDR1 and CDR2: SGHTA, FQGNSA. Trimming took 5 bases from V and 6 from J, leaving 17 bases between them.

This chain uses TRBV2 with TRBJ1-3; 7 nucleotides agree with TRBD1. V shed 6 bases, J shed 6 bases, and the junction held 2 bases outside the gene matches. This CDR3 comprises 12 residues. The germline V gene has CDR1 SNHLY and CDR2 FYNNEI. CDR3 sequence (DNA): TGTGCCAGCAGGGACAGGTCAAACACCATATATTTT. This encodes CASRDRSNTIYF.

This chain joins TRBV3-1 (or the pseudogene TRBV3-2) and TRBJ2-2; 10 positions match TRBD1. CDR1 is LGHDT, CDR2 YNNKEL, per germline (reference sequence). The V and J ends lost 4 bases and 2 bases, in that order; junction bases with no gene match: 4. The CDR3 totals 16 residues. CDR3 in amino acids: CASSPGQGINTGELFF. CDR3 coding DNA: TGTGCCAGCAGCCCGGGACAGGGGATTAACACCGGGGAGCTGTTTTTT.

The CDR3 loop reads CASSPTSSLLLTGELFF. In nucleotides, the CDR3 is TGTGCCAGCAGCCCGACTAGCTCCCTTCTCCTTACCGGGGAGCTGTTTTTT. The chain carries TRBV3-1 (or the pseudogene TRBV3-2) and TRBJ2-2; 7 positions match TRBD2. Germline V gives CDR1 LGHDT, CDR2 YNNKEL (reference sequence). V was clipped by 4 bases and J by 5 bases; unmatched bases: 13. CDR3 length: 17 residues.

The chain couples TRBV25-1 to TRBJ1-1, with 8 bases matching TRBD1. V trimming: 10 bases; J trimming: 0 bases; junction bases outside the gene matches: 10. Germline-derived CDR1 and CDR2 are MGHDK and SYGVNS. This CDR3 contains 15 residues. CDR3 nucleotides: TGTGCCACCCACCGGGACAGGAACATGAACACTGAAGCTTTCTTT. As protein: CATHRDRNMNTEAFF.

The J gene is TRBJ2-1, the V gene TRBV27, with D possibly being TRBD2 (5 bases). V was clipped by 5 bases and J by 2 bases, with 19 bases between them. Germline assignment: CDR1 MNHEY and CDR2 SMNVEV (reference sequence). This CDR3 has 17 amino acids. The CDR3 region is CASSPGYPGGTYNEQFF. DNA for the CDR3: TGTGCCAGCAGTCCCGGTTATCCCGGAGGTACCTACAATGAGCAGTTCTTC.